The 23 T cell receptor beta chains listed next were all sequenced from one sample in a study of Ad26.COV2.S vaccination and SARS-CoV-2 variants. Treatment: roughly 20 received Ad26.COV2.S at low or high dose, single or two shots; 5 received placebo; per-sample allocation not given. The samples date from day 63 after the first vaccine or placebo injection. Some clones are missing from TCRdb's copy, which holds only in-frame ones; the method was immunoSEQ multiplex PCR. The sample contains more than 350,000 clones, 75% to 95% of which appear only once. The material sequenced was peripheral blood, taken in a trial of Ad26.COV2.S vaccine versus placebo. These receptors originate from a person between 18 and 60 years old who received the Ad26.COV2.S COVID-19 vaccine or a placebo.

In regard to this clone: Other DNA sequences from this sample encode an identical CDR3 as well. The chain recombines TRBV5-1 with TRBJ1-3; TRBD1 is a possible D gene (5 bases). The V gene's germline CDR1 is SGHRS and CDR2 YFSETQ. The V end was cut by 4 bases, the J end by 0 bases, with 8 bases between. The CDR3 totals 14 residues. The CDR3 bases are TGCGCCAGCAGCGGTGACAGCTCTGGAAACACCATATATTTT. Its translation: CASSGDSSGNTIYF.

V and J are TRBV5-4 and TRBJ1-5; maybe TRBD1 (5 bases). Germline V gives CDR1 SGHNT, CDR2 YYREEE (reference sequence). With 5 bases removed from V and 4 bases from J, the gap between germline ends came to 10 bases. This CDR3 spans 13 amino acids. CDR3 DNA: TGTGCCAGCAGTACTGACAGTAATCAGCCCCAGCATTTT. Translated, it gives CASSTDSNQPQHF.

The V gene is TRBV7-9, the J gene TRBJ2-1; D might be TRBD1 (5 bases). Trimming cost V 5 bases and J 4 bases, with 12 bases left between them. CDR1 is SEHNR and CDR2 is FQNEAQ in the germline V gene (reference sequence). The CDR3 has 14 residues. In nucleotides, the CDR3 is TGTGCCAGCAGCCAGACAGAAACATACAATGAGCAGTTCTTC. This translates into CASSQTETYNEQFF.

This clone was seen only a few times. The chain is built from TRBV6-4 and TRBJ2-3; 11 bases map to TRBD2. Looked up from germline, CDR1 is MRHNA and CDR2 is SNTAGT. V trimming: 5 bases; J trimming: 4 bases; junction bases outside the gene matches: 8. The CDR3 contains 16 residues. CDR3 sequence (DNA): TGTGCCAGCAGTCAAACCGGGACTAGCGGCTCAGATACGCAGTATTTT. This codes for CASSQTGTSGSDTQYF.

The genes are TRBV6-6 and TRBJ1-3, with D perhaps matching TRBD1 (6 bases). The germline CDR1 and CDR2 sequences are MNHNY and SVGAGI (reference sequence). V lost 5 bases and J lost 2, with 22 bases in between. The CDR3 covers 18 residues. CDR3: CASSRTDVTWGAGNTIYF. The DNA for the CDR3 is TGTGCCAGCAGTCGGACAGACGTTACCTGGGGGGCTGGAAACACCATATATTTT.

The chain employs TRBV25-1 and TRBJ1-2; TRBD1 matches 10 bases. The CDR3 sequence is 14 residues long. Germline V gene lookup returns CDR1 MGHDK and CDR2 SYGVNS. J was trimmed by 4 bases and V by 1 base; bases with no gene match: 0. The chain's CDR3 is CASSEWTGGYGYTF. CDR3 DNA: TGTGCCAGCAGTGAATGGACAGGGGGCTATGGCTACACCTTC.

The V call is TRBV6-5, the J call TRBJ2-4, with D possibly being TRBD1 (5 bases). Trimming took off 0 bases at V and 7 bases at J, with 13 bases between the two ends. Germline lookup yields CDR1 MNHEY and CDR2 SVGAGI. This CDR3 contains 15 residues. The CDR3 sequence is CASSYSAGPWNIQYF. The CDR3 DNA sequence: TGTGCCAGCAGTTACTCGGCAGGGCCCTGGAACATTCAGTACTTC.

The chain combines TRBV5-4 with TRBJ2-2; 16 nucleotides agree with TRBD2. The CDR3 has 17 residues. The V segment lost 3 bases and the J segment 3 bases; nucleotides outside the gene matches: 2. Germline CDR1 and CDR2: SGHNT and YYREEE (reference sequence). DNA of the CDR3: TGTGCCAGCAGCTCGGGACTAGCGGGAGGGTACACCGGGGAGCTGTTTTTT. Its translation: CASSSGLAGGYTGELFF.

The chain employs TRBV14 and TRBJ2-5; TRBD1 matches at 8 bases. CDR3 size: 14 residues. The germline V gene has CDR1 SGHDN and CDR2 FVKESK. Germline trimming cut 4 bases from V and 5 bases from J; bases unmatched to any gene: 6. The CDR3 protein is CASSRAGGWETQYF. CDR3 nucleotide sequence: TGTGCCAGCAGCCGAGCAGGGGGCTGGGAGACCCAGTACTTC.

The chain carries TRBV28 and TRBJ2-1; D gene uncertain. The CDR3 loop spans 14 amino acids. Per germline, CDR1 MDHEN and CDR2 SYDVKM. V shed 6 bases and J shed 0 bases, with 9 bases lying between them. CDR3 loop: CASSVATSYNEQFF. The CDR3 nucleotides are TGTGCCAGCAGCGTAGCTACCTCCTACAATGAGCAGTTCTTC. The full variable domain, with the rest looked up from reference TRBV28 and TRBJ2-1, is DVKVTQSSRYLVKRTGEKVFLECVQDMDHENMFWYRQDPGLGLRLIYFSYDVKMKEKGDIPEGYSVSREKKERFSLILESASTNQTSMYLCASSVATSYNEQFFGPGTRLTVL.

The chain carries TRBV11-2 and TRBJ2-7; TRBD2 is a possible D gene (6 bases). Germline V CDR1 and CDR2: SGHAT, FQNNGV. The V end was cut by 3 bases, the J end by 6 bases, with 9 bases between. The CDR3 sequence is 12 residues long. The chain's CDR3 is CASSFTSTEQYF. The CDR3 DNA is TGTGCCAGCAGCTTCACTAGCACCGAGCAGTACTTC. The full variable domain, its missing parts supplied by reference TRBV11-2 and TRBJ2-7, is EAGVAQSPRYKIIEKRQSVAFWCNPISGHATLYWYQQILGQGPKLLIQFQNNGVVDDSQLPKDRFSAERLKGVDSTLKIQPAKLEDSAVYLCASSFTSTEQYFGPGTRLTVT.

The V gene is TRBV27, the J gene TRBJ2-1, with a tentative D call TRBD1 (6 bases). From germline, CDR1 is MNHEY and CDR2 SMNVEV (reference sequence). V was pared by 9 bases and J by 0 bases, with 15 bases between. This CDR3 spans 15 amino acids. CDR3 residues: CARPSGDASYNEQFF. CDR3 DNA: TGTGCCAGGCCTTCAGGGGACGCCTCCTACAATGAGCAGTTCTTC.

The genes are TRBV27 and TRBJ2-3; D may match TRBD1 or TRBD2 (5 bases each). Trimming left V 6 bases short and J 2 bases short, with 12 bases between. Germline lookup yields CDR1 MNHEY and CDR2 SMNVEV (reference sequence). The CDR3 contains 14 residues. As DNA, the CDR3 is TGTGCCAGCAGCCCCCTAGGGACCACAGATACGCAGTATTTT. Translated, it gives CASSPLGTTDTQYF.

CDR3 in amino acids: CASSLEAGYGTGELFF. Written as DNA, the CDR3 is TGCGCCAGCAGCTTGGAGGCAGGGTATGGCACCGGGGAGCTGTTTTTT. This sequence joins TRBV5-1 and TRBJ2-2, with D possibly being TRBD1 (5 bases). Looked up from germline, CDR1 is SGHRS and CDR2 is YFSETQ. The CDR3 has 16 residues. Trimming stripped 0 bases from V and 4 bases from J, with 13 bases between.

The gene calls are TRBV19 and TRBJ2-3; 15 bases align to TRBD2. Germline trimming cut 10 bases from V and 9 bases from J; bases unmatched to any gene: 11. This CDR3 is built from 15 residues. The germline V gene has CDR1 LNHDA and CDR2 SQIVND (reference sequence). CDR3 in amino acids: CAIGPGLAGGGTQYF. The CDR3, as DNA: TGTGCCATCGGGCCGGGACTAGCGGGAGGAGGAACGCAGTATTTT.

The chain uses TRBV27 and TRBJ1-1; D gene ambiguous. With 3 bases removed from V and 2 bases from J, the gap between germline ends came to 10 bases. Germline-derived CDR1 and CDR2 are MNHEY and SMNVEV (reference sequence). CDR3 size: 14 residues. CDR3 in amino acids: CASSLRQSNTEAFF. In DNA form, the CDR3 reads TGTGCCAGCAGTTTGAGGCAGTCAAACACTGAAGCTTTCTTT.

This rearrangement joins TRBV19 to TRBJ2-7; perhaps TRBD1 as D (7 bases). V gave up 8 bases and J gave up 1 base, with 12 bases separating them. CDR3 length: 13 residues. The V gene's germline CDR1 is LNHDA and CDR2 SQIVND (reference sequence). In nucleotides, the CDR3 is TGTGCCAGTCAGGGGGGCAATTCCTACGAGCAGTACTTC. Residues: CASQGGNSYEQYF.

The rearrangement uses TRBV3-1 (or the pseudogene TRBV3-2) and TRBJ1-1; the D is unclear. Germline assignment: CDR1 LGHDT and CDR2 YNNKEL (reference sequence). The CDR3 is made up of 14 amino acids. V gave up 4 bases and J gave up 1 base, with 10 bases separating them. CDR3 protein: CASSPLRGNTEAFF. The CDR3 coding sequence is TGTGCCAGCAGCCCCTTACGGGGGAACACTGAAGCTTTCTTT.

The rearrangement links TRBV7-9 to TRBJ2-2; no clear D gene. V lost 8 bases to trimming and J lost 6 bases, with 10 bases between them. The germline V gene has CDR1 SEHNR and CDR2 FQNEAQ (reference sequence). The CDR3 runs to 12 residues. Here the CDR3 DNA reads TGTGCCAGCGGATCAAGGTCCGGGGAGCTGTTTTTT. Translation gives CASGSRSGELFF.

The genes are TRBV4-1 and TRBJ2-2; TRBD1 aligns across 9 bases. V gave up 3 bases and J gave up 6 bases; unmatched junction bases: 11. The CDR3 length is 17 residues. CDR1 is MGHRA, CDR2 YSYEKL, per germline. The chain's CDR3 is CASSHIPGQGSSGELFF. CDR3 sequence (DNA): TGCGCCAGCAGCCACATTCCGGGACAGGGTTCCTCCGGGGAGCTGTTTTTT.

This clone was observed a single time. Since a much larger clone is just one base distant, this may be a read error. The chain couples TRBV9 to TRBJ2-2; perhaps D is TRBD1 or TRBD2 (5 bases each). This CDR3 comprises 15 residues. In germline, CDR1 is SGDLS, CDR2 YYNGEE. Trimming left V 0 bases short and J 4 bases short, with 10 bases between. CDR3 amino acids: CASSVVLGTTGELFF. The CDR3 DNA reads TGTGCCAGCAGCGTAGTATTGGGGACCACCGGGGAGCTGTTTTTT.

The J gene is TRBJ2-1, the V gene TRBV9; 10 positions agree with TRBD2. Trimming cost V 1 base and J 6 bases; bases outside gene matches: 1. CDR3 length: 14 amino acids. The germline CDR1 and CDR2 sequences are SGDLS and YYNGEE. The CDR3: CASSVPSGSNEQFF. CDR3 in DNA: TGTGCCAGCAGCGTACCTAGCGGGAGCAATGAGCAGTTCTTC.

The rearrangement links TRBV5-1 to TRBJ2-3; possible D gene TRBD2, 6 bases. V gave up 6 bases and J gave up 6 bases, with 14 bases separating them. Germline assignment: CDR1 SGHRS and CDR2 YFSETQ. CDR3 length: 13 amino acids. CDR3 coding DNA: TGCGCCAGCAATCCAGCGGAGGGTGATACGCAGTATTTT. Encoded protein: CASNPAEGDTQYF.